This is a list of T cell receptor beta chains from one sample in a study of blood T cells in healthy people across ages. TCRdb reanalysed the 5' RACE reads using MiXCR and keeps one entry per CDR3 protein. The repertoire includes more than 700,000 distinct CDR3 sequences, 46% of them detected once, and 15% to 20% sits in the top ten. Input material: blood. The receptor set was obtained from a man aged 80 or over in good health. Each CDR3 is given with its conserved first and last residue. Each record gives: CDR3 protein, CDR3 DNA, clone size, D gene, V gene, J gene. A D gene is named only where the DNA matches it firmly. Size is stated for part of the rows, as once, few or many counts, or as a class when the clone is expanded.

CASSTQGNMNTEAFF	TGTGCCAGCAGCACACAGGGGAACATGAACACTGAAGCTTTCTTT	NA	TRBD1	TRBV7-2	TRBJ1-1
CAGSVAGDGELFF	TGTGCCGGCAGTGTGGCAGGGGACGGGGAGCTGTTTTTT	NA	NA	TRBV2	TRBJ2-2
CASSLEDQGAYNEQFF	TGTGCCAGCAGTTTGGAGGATCAGGGGGCCTACAATGAGCAGTTCTTC	NA	TRBD1	TRBV2	TRBJ2-1
CSVARTTLNTGELFF	TGCAGCGTTGCTAGAACTACTTTGAACACCGGGGAGCTGTTTTTT	NA	NA	TRBV29-1	TRBJ2-2
CAWTHLGAGEDGGYTF	TGTGCCTGGACCCACCTGGGGGCAGGGGAGGATGGTGGCTACACCTTC	NA	NA	TRBV30	TRBJ1-2
CSVPGTGLYEQYF	TGCAGCGTTCCCGGGACAGGGTTGTACGAGCAGTACTTC	many	TRBD1	TRBV29-1	TRBJ2-7
CATSRDSGPGPKETQYF	TGTGCCACCAGCAGAGATTCGGGGCCAGGCCCAAAAGAGACCCAGTACTTC	few	NA	TRBV15	TRBJ2-5
CASSLTGGSYNEQYF	TGTGCCAGCAGTTTAACGGGAGGGTCCTACAATGAGCAGTACTTC	NA	TRBD2	TRBV12-3/TRBV12-4	TRBJ2-7
CASSLGIGWPGNTIYF	TGTGCCAGCAGTTTGGGTATAGGGTGGCCTGGAAACACCATATATTTT	NA	NA	TRBV12-3/TRBV12-4	TRBJ1-3
CASTPRASGRYIQYF	TGTGCCAGCACCCCCAGAGCTAGCGGGAGGTATATACAGTACTTC	NA	TRBD2	TRBV6-5	TRBJ2-7
CASSLVGGGRTDTQYF	TGTGCCAGCAGCTTAGTTGGAGGGGGCCGCACAGATACGCAGTATTTT	few	NA	TRBV11-2	TRBJ2-3
CASSQQAQSGANALTF	TGTGCCAGCAGCCAACAAGCCCAGTCTGGGGCCAACGCCCTGACTTTC	few	NA	TRBV4-2	TRBJ2-6
CSASAGGPTGELFF	TGCAGCGCGTCAGCGGGAGGGCCCACCGGGGAGCTGTTTTTT	NA	TRBD2	TRBV29-1	TRBJ2-2
CASSARQGVEQFF	TGCGCCAGCAGCGCGAGACAGGGGGTTGAGCAGTTCTTC	many	TRBD1	TRBV5-1	TRBJ2-1
CASGAVAGVETQYF	TGTGCCAGCGGTGCGGTAGCGGGAGTAGAGACCCAGTACTTC	NA	TRBD2	TRBV28	TRBJ2-5
CASSPNSIGPNTGELFF	TGTGCCAGCAGCCCCAATTCGATAGGGCCCAACACCGGGGAGCTGTTTTTT	NA	NA	TRBV5-5	TRBJ2-2
CASSWGGVEDEKLFF	TGCGCCAGCAGCTGGGGAGGGGTAGAGGATGAAAAACTGTTTTTT	once	NA	TRBV5-1	TRBJ1-4
CASSQVGNTGELFF	TGTGCCAGCAGCCAAGTGGGGAACACCGGGGAGCTGTTTTTT	few	NA	TRBV4-2	TRBJ2-2
CASSPDGVGAQHF	TGTGCCAGCAGTCCCGACGGCGTCGGGGCCCAGCATTTT	few	NA	TRBV12-3/TRBV12-4	TRBJ1-5
CASSAGRTSTQYF	TGTGCCAGCAGCGCGGGGAGGACGAGTACGCAGTATTTT	NA	NA	TRBV7-9	TRBJ2-3
CASSPGTGDHMDNQPQHF	TGTGCCAGCAGTCCCGGGACAGGGGATCATATGGACAATCAGCCCCAGCATTTT	NA	TRBD1	TRBV6-1	TRBJ1-5
CASSSFSGGGYEQYF	TGTGCCAGCAGTTCCTTCTCGGGGGGCGGGTACGAGCAGTACTTC	NA	NA	TRBV6-5	TRBJ2-7
CSARRAGGGYEQYF	TGCAGTGCTAGAAGGGCAGGGGGCGGGTACGAGCAGTACTTC	NA	TRBD1	TRBV20-1	TRBJ2-7
CASSLELTGYGYTF	TGTGCCAGCAGCTTGGAACTGACCGGCTATGGCTACACCTTC	NA	NA	TRBV5-6	TRBJ1-2
CAISEGTGGAFF	TGTGCCATCAGTGAGGGGACAGGGGGAGCTTTCTTT	once	TRBD1	TRBV10-3	TRBJ1-1
CASSVTWESSHEQYF	TGTGCCAGCAGCGTAACGTGGGAGAGCTCCCACGAGCAGTACTTC	NA	NA	TRBV9	TRBJ2-7
CSAPSAAVGQETKYF	TGCAGTGCCCCGAGTGCTGCCGTTGGCCAAGAGACCAAGTACTTC	NA	NA	TRBV20-1	TRBJ2-5
CASSYKGGGVGEQFF	TGTGCCAGCAGTTATAAAGGGGGCGGTGTGGGTGAGCAGTTCTTC	NA	TRBD1	TRBV6-6	TRBJ2-1
CSLDRGRGTQYF	TGCAGCTTAGACAGGGGGAGGGGGACCCAGTACTTC	many	TRBD1	TRBV29-1	TRBJ2-5
CASSFTGTGATDTQYF	TGCGCCAGCAGCTTTACCGGGACAGGGGCCACAGATACGCAGTATTTT	NA	TRBD1	TRBV5-1	TRBJ2-3
CASSHRLAQVDEQFF	TGTGCCAGCAGTCACCGTCTAGCCCAAGTGGATGAGCAGTTCTTC	NA	NA	TRBV25-1	TRBJ2-1
CASSQVGGRGTEAFF	TGTGCCAGCAGCCAAGTAGGGGGTCGCGGCACTGAAGCTTTCTTT	NA	NA	TRBV14	TRBJ1-1
CALSAQGYTEAFF	TGTGCCCTAAGCGCACAGGGGTACACTGAAGCTTTCTTT	NA	TRBD1	TRBV2	TRBJ1-1
CASSQDKAAGPRMDTQYF	TGTGCCAGCAGCCAAGATAAAGCGGCGGGCCCTCGGATGGATACGCAGTATTTT	NA	NA	TRBV4-2	TRBJ2-3
CSAKRTAYNEQYF	TGCAGTGCTAAAAGGACAGCTTACAATGAGCAGTACTTC	once	NA	TRBV20-1	TRBJ2-5
CASSKGIQAFF	TGTGCCAGCAGCAAGGGTATACAAGCTTTCTTT	NA	NA	TRBV14	TRBJ1-1
CAISGPQNTEAFF	TGTGCCATCAGTGGACCCCAGAACACTGAAGCTTTCTTT	few	NA	TRBV10-3	TRBJ1-1
CSARLGVNEQFF	TGCAGTGCTAGACTTGGGGTAAATGAGCAGTTCTTC	NA	NA	TRBV20-1	TRBJ2-1
CASSLAWREGETQYF	TGCGCCAGCAGCTTGGCCTGGCGGGAGGGAGAGACCCAGTACTTC	NA	TRBD2	TRBV5-1	TRBJ2-5
CASGLNGWETQYF	TGTGCCAGCGGGTTGAATGGATGGGAGACCCAGTACTTC	NA	NA	TRBV2	TRBJ2-5
CASSYLAGNPGDTQYF	TGTGCCAGCAGTTATCTAGCGGGTAACCCGGGAGATACGCAGTATTTT	NA	TRBD2	TRBV7-2	TRBJ2-3
CASREGNLGSYNEQFF	TGCGCCAGCAGGGAGGGCAATCTGGGCTCCTACAATGAGCAGTTCTTC	few	NA	TRBV5-1	TRBJ2-1
CASSRGLAGGPNEQFF	TGCGCCAGCAGTCGAGGACTAGCGGGAGGGCCCAATGAGCAGTTCTTC	NA	TRBD2	TRBV10-2	TRBJ2-1
CATGQGSPYEQYF	TGTGCCACCGGCCAGGGCAGCCCCTACGAGCAGTACTTC	NA	NA	TRBV6-5	TRBJ2-7
CSAGGLYNEQFF	TGCAGTGCTGGGGGGCTTTACAATGAGCAGTTCTTC	once	NA	TRBV20-1	TRBJ2-1
CASSVAQGSYEQYF	TGTGCCAGCAGCGTAGCACAGGGCTCCTACGAGCAGTACTTC	NA	NA	TRBV9	TRBJ2-7
CASSFWANQETQYF	TGTGCCAGCAGCTTTTGGGCCAACCAAGAGACCCAGTACTTC	NA	NA	TRBV5-6	TRBJ2-5
CASSESTRETQYF	TGTGCCAGCAGTGAAAGTACCCGGGAGACCCAGTACTTC	NA	NA	TRBV2	TRBJ2-5
CSVEGGYYEQYF	TGCAGCGTTGAAGGCGGGTACTACGAGCAGTACTTC	few	NA	TRBV29-1	TRBJ2-7
CASSLGSINEQFF	TGTGCCAGCAGCTTAGGCTCGATCAATGAGCAGTTCTTC	few	NA	TRBV7-9	TRBJ2-1
CASSLPSGSSYNEQFF	TGTGCCAGCAGCTTACCTAGCGGGAGCTCCTACAATGAGCAGTTCTTC	NA	TRBD2	TRBV7-2	TRBJ2-1
CASRPAVSRETQYF	TGTGCCAGCAGACCGGCTGTTAGTCGGGAGACCCAGTACTTC	many	NA	TRBV12-3/TRBV12-4	TRBJ2-5
CSVSEAGDADTQYF	TGCAGCGTTTCCGAAGCGGGAGACGCAGATACGCAGTATTTT	many	TRBD2	TRBV29-1	TRBJ2-3
CSARGGLAGVEQFF	TGCAGTGCTAGAGGGGGACTAGCGGGAGTCGAGCAGTTCTTC	NA	TRBD2	TRBV20-1	TRBJ2-1